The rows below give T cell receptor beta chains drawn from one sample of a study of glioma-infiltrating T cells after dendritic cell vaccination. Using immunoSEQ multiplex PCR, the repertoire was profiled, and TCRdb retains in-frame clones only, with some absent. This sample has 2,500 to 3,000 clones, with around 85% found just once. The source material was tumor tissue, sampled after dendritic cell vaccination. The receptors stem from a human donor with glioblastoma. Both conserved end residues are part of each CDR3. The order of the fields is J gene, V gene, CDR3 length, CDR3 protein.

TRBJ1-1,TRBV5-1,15,CASSLAGTGPLEAFF
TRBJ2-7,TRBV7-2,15,CASSWDRGTAYEQYF
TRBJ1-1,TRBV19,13,CATRQGLNTEAFF
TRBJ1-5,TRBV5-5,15,CASSLVQGRHQPQHF
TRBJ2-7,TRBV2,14,CASNEPLGGPEQYF
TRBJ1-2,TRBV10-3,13,CAIGAAPNYGYTF
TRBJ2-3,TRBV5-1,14,CASSLPNSADTQYF
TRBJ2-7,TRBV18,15,CASSRTSGRLSEQYF
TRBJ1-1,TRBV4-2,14,CASSQPTGWAEAFF
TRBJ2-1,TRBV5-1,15,CASSLGLVSYNEQFF
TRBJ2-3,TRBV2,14,CASSYSGRKDTQYF
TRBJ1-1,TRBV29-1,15,CSVAYRGTGDTEAFF
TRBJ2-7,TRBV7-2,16,CASSVGTSGRRGEQYF
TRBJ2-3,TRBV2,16,CASSLASGKATDTQYF
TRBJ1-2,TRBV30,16,CAAPQGLSVINYGYTF
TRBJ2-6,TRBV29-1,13,CSVWQAGANVLTF
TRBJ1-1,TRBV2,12,CASRGSNTEAFF
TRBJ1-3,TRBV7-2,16,CASSWTGTASGNTIYF
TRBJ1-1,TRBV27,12,CASTSRFAEAFF
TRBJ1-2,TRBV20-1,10,CSARAGAYTF
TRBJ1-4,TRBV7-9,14,CASSLPGSNEKLFF
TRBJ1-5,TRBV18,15,CASSPRGRGNQPQHF
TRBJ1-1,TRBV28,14,CASSARTANTEAFF
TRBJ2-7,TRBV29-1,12,CSVGTGTYEQYF
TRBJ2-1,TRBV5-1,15,CASSLEAQGGNEQFF
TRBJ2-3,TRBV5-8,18,CASSLGLAGPPSTDTQYF
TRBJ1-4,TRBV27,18,CASSEIACLLVDNEKLFF
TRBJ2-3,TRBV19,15,CASRNRVGGTDTQYF